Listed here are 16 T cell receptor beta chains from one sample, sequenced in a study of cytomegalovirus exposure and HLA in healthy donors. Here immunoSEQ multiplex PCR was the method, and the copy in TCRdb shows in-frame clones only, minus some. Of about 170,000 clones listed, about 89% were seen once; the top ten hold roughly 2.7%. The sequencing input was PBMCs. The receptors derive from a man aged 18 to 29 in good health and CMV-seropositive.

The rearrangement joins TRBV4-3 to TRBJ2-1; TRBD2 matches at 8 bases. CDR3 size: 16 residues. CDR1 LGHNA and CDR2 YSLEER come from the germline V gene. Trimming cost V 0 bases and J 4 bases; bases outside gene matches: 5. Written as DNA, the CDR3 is TGCGCCAGCAGCCAAGATGGGGGGACTAGGTACAATGAGCAGTTCTTC. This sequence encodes CASSQDGGTRYNEQFF.

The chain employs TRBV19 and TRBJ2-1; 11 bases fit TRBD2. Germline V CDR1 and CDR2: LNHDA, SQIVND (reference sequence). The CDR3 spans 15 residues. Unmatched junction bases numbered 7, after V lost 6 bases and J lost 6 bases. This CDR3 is CASRLTGLAVNEQFF. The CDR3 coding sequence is TGTGCCAGTAGGCTTACGGGACTAGCGGTCAATGAGCAGTTCTTC.

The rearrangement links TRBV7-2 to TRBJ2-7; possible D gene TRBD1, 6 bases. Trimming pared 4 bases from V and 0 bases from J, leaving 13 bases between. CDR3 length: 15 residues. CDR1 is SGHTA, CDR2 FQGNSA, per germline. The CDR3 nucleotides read TGTGCCAGCAGCTCACCCGACAGGAGCTCCTACGAGCAGTACTTC. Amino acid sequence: CASSSPDRSSYEQYF.

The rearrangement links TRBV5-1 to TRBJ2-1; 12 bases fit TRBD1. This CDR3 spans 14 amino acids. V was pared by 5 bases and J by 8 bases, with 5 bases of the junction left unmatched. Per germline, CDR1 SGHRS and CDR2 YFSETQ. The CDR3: CASRAGQGADEQFF. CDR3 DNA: TGCGCCAGCAGGGCGGGACAGGGGGCCGATGAGCAGTTCTTC.

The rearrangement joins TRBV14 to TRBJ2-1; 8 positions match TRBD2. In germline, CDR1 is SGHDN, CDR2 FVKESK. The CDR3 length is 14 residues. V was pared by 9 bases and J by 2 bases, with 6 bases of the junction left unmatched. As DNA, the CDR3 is TGTGCCAGTTCACTAGCGGCAACCTACAATGAGCAGTTCTTC. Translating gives CASSLAATYNEQFF.

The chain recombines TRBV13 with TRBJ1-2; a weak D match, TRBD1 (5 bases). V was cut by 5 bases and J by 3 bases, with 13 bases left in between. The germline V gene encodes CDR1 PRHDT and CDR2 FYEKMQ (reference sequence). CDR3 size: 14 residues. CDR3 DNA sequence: TGTGCCAGCAGCCGGGGGAGTGGTGACTATGGCTACACCTTC. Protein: CASSRGSGDYGYTF.

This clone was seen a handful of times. In DNA, the CDR3 is TGCGCCAGCAGCTTAGGGGGCGGCTCCTGGAACACTGAAGCTTTCTTT. Protein sequence: CASSLGGGSWNTEAFF. The rearrangement uses TRBV5-1 and TRBJ1-1; TRBD1 matches at 7 bases. CDR3 length: 16 amino acids. Per germline, CDR1 SGHRS and CDR2 YFSETQ. Trimming cost V 2 bases and J 1 base; bases outside gene matches: 8.

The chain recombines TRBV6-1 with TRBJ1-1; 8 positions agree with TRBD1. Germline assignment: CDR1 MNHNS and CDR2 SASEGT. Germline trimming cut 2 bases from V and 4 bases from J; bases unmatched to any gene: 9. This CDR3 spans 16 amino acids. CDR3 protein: CASSESRQGYGTEAFF. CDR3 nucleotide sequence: TGTGCCAGCAGTGAAAGCCGACAGGGGTATGGCACTGAAGCTTTCTTT.

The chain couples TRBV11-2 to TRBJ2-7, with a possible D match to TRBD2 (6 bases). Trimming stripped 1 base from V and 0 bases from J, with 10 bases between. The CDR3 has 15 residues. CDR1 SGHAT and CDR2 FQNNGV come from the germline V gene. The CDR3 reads CASSLVRGNSYEQYF. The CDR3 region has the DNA TGTGCCAGCAGCTTAGTACGCGGGAACTCCTACGAGCAGTACTTC.

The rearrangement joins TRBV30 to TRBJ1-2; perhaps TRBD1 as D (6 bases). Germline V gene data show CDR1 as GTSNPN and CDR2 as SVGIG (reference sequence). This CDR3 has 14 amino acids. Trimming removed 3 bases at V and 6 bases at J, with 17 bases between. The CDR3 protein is CAWSLEGQRDGYTF. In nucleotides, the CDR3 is TGTGCCTGGAGCCTTGAAGGACAGAGGGATGGCTACACCTTC.

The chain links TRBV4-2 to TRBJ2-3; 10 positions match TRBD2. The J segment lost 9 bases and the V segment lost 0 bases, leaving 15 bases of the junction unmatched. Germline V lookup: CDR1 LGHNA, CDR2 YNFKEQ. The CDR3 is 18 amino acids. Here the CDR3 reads CASSQETLAGDPGLTQYF. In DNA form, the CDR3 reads TGTGCCAGCAGCCAAGAGACGCTAGCGGGGGACCCGGGTCTGACGCAGTATTTT.

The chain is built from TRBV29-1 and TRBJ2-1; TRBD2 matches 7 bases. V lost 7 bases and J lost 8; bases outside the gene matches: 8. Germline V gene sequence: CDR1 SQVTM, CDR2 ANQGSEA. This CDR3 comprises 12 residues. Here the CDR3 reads CSGRGGRYEQFF. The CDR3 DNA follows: TGCAGCGGGAGGGGCGGGAGATATGAGCAGTTCTTC.

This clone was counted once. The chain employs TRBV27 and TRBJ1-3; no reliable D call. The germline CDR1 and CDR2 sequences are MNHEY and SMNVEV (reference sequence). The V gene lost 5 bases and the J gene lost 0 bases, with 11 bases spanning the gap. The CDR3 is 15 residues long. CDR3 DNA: TGTGCCAGCAGTCCCGGACTCATCTCTGGAAACACCATATATTTT. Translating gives CASSPGLISGNTIYF.

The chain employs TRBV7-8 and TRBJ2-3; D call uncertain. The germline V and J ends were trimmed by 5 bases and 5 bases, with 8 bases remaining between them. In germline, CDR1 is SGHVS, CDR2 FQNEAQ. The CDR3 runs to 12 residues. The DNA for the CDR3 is TGTGCCAGCAGCGCGCTTCGAGATACGCAGTATTTT. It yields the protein CASSALRDTQYF. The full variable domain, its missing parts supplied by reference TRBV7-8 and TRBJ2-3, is GAGVSQSPRYKVAKRGQDVALRCDPISGHVSLFWYQQALGQGPEFLTYFQNEAQLDKSGLPSDRFFAERPEGSVSTLKIQRTQQEDSAVYLCASSALRDTQYFGPGTRLTVL.

DNA of the CDR3: TGTGCCAGCAGCCTAACTCGGACAGCCTACGAGCAGTACTTC. It translates to CASSLTRTAYEQYF. The V and J genes are TRBV5-5 and TRBJ2-7, with a tentative D call TRBD1 (6 bases). The germline V gene has CDR1 SGHKS and CDR2 YYEKEE (reference sequence). V shed 4 bases and J shed 2 bases, with 13 bases lying between them. This CDR3 contains 14 residues.

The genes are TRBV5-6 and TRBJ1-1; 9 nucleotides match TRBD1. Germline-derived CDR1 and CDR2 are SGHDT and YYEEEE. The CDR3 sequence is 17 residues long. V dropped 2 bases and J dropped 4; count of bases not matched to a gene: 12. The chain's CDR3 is CASSFMNTGTGSTEAFF. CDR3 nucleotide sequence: TGTGCCAGCAGCTTCATGAATACCGGGACAGGGAGCACTGAAGCTTTCTTT.